This record covers a single T cell receptor (beta chain). Its antigen is not known. The CDR3 has 12 amino acids. From germline, CDR1 is SGHTA and CDR2 FQGNSA. V lost 1 base to trimming and J lost 6 bases, with 7 bases between them. The source of the sample is a study of shared clonotypes between healthy human individuals. Per the study methods: Filtering of immunoSEQ junctional sequences could not match full-length read filtering. Assay: immunoSEQ multiplex PCR; the TCRdb copy retains only in-frame clones and omits some. That table gives V, J and clone size, and the DNA gave D and trimming. Of hundreds of thousands of clones listed, around 67% are singletons. Study-level findings and limits: In contrast to clonotypes shared by all four donors, non-shared clonotypes had lower generation probabilities.

The sequenced sample was memory CD4+ T cells sorted from blood. Specified subset: CD45RA-negative fraction. This sequence was found in a young woman in good health. The rearrangement uses TRBV7-2 and TRBJ2-7; no clear D. CDR3 amino acids: CASSLVISEQYF. The CDR3 bases are TGTGCCAGCAGCTTAGTGATCAGCGAGCAGTACTTC. The full variable domain, completed using reference TRBV7-2 and TRBJ2-7, is GAGVSQSPSNKVTEKGKDVELRCDPISGHTALYWYRQSLGQGLEFLIYFQGNSAPDKSGLPSDRFSAERTGGSVSTLTIQRTQQEDSAVYLCASSLVISEQYFGPGTRLTVT.